This TCR beta chain was observed in a study of blood T cells in healthy people across ages. Study-wide results and caveats: Long-lived and aged donors differed, with more naive CD4+ cells and higher diversity in the long-lived.

This clonotype was counted between two and nine times. Its antigen is undetermined. Mismatch with germline at one junction end may stem from a read error. Every sample had a minimum of 6 million PBMCs isolated. Alongside a J-beta primer mix, a sample-barcoded 5' primer served in a second PCR lasting about 7 to 11 cycles. Each cDNA molecule was tagged by a template-switch adaptor that had 12 random nucleotides. TCRdb re-derived calls from the 5' RACE reads in MiXCR, one entry per CDR3 protein. This sample has 550,000 to 750,000 distinct CDR3 sequences, with roughly 21% found just once. CDR1 is MGHRA and CDR2 is YSYEKL in the germline V gene. The CDR3 runs 17 residues.

The clonotype was recovered from a man aged 70-80 years in good health. The sequenced material came from blood. This chain connects TRBV4-1 to TRBJ1-3; possible D gene TRBD1, 6 bases. The CDR3 bases are TGCGCCAGCAGCCAAGATGTGTCCGGGACAAGTGGAATCACCATATATTTT. Protein sequence: CASSQDVSGTSGITIYF.